This entry concerns a single T cell receptor (beta chain). Its antigen is not known. Original analysis: With immunoSEQ giving junction-only sequences and no quality scores, filtering differed. The repertoire was sequenced with immunoSEQ multiplex PCR; TCRdb's copy has only in-frame clones and lacks some. The V and J calls and clone size come from that table; D and trimming were worked out from the DNA. Of around 100,000 clones in the sample, about two thirds were seen once. These data originate in a study of shared clonotypes between healthy human individuals. Study summary: CD4 naive cells filled three plates per donor, CD4 memory three, CD8 naive two and CD8 memory one.

The study's findings and limits: Relative to memory subsets, naive subsets generally showed larger estimated richness.

Between the trimmed V and J ends, which lost 9 bases and 4 bases, there was a span of 15 bases. This CDR3 has 14 residues. CDR1 and CDR2 (germline): MNHEY, SVGAGI. The sequence derives from a man in his thirties or forties in good health. The rearrangement uses TRBV6-5 and TRBJ2-2; the D gene could be TRBD1 or TRBD2 (6 bases each). Sequenced material: memory CD8+ T cells sorted from blood. Subset of the sample: CD45RO+ cells pooled with CCR7-negative TemRA cells. The CDR3 nucleotides read TGTGCCAGTCACGAAGGAGGGGGCACCGGGGAGCTGTTTTTT. Protein sequence: CASHEGGGTGELFF.